This T cell receptor (beta chain) was identified in a study of tissue T cells after allogeneic stem cell transplantation. Described time point: mouse harvest day 7 after allogeneic transplant. Each mouse received 10^7 T-cell-depleted marrow cells plus 10^6 splenic CD5+ T cells by tail vein. The V end lost 0 bases, the J end lost 1 base, and 7 bases lay between the germline ends. Per germline, CDR1 SGHLS and CDR2 HYDKME. The CDR3 has 14 amino acids. Assay used: immunoSEQ multiplex PCR; TCRdb lists only in-frame clones, some missing. The sample includes 8,500 to 9,500 clones, around 43% of them seen just once. This clone appeared once. Gene names are the mouse ones. Read coverage stops 1 residue before the CDR3 terminus; the germline J gene supplies the remainder.

The V and J genes are TRBV12-2 and TRBJ2-5; D uncertain. This TCR came from a female BALB/c mouse given C57BL/6 T cells with graft-versus-host disease after an allogeneic hematopoietic cell transplant. Sequencing was performed on gut tissue. The DNA read from the CDR3 is TGTGCCAGCTCTCTCGAAACATACCAAGACACCCAGTAC. Protein sequence: CASSLETYQDTQY. The CDR3 in full is CASSLETYQDTQYF.